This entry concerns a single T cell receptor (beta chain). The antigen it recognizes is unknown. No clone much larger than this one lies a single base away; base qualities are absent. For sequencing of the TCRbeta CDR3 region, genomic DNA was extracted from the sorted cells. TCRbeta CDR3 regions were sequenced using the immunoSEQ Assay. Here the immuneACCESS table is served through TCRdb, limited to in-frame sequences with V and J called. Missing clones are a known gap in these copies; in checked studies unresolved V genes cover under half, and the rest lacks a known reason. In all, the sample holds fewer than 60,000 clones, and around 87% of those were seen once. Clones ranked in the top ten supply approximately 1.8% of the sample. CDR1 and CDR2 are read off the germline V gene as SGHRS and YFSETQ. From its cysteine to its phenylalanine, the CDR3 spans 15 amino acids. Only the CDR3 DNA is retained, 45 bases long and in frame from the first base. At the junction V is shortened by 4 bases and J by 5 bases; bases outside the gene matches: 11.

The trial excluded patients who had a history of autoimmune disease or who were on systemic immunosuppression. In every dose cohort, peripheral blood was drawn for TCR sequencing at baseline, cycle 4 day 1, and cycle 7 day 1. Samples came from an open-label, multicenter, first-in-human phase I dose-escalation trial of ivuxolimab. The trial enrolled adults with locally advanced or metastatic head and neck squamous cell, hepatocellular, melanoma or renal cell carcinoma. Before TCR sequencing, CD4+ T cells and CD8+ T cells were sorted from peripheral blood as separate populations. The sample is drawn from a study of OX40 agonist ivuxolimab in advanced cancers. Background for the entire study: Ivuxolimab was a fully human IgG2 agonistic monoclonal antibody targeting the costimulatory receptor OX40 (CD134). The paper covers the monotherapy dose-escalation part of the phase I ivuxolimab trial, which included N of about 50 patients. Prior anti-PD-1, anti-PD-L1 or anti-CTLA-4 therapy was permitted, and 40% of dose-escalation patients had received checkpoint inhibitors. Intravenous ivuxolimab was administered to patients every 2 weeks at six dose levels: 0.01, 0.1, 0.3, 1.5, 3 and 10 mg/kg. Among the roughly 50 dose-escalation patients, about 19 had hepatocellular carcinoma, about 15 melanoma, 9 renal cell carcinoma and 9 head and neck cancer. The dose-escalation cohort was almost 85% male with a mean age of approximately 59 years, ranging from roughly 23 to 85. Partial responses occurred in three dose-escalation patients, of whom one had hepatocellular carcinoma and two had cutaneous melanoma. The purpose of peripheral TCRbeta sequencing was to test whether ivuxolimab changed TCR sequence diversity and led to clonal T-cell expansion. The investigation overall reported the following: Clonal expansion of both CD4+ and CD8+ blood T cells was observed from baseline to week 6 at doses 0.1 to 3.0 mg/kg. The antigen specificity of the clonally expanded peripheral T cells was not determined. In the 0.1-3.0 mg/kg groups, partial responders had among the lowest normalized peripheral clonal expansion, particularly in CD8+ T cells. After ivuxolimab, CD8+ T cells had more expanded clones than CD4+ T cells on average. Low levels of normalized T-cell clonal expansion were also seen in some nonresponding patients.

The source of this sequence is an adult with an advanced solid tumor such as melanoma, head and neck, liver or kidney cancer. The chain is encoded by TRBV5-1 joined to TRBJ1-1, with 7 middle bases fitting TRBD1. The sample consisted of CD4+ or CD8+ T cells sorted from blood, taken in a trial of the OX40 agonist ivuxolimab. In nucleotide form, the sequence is TGCGCCAGCAGCCCAGGGGGGGGCAGGGCTACTGAAGCTTTCTTT. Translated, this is CASSPGGGRATEAFF.